The clone carrying this T cell receptor (beta chain) has more than one count but fewer than ten. Its antigen is not known. These data come from a study of vaccination and CD4 T cells after COVID-19. For the study at large: Nasal swab PCR identified SARS-CoV-2 in the convalescent patients, of whom about ten were mild and one severe. Convalescent donors: six male, four female; seven Caucasian, two Asian, one multiracial, two Hispanic. Cells received overlapping spike peptides from SARS-CoV-2, HCoV-NL63, HCoV-OC43 and HCoV-229E as stimulation. Findings and caveats of the study: Convalescent patients were relatively few, and early post-infection timepoints were missing.

The CDR3 extends over 15 amino acids. The germline V gene has CDR1 MNHEY and CDR2 SMNVEV (reference sequence). V gave up 3 bases and J gave up 4 bases; unmatched junction bases: 8. Treatment denoted: roughly 10-day PBMC culture with coronavirus spike peptide pools or control peptides (ViraFEST assay). At the Johns Hopkins FTIC core, DNA taken from cultured CD4+ T cells was sequenced by way of the Oncomine TCR Beta short-read assay. TCRdb reprocessed the PCR reads via MiXCR and lists one record per CDR3 protein. The table shows 9,500 to 13,000 distinct CDR3 sequences, with roughly two fifths occurring only once.

The sequences come from CD4+ T cells from blood, cultured in vitro, collected after SARS-CoV-2 vaccination. This clonotype was obtained from a human donor who had recovered from COVID-19. V usage is TRBV27 and J usage is TRBJ2-5; 7 nucleotides agree with TRBD1. For the CDR3, the DNA is TGTGCCAGCAGTTTCGGATTCGACAGGGTAGAGACCCAGTACTTC. This sequence encodes CASSFGFDRVETQYF.